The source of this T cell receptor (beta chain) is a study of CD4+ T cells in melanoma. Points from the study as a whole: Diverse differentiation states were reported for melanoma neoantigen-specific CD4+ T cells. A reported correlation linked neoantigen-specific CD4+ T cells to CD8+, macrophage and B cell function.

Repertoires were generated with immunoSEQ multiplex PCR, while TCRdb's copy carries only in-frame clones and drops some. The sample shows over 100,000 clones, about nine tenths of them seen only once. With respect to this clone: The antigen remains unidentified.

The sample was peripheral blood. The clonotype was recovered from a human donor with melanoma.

The CDR3 protein is CASHKPGLRSYEQYF. In DNA, the CDR3 is TGTGCCAGCCATAAACCGGGACTCCGCTCCTACGAGCAGTACTTC. This rearrangement joins TRBV6-8 to TRBJ2-7; TRBD2 is a possible D gene (6 bases). Trimming pared 8 bases from V and 0 bases from J, leaving 17 bases between. The CDR3 covers 15 residues. Per germline, CDR1 MNHGY and CDR2 SAAAGT.